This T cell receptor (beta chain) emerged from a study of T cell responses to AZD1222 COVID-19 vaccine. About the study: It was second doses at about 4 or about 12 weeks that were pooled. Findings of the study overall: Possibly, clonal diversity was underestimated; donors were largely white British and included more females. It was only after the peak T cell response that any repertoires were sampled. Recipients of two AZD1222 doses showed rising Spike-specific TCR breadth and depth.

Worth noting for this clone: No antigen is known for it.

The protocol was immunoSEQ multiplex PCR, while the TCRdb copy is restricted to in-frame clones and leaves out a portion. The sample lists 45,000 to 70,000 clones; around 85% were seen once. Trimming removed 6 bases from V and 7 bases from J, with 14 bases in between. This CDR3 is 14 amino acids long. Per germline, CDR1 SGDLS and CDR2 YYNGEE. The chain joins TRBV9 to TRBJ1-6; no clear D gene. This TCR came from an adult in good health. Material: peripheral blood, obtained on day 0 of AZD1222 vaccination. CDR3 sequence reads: CASTNGEWNSPLHF. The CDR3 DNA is TGTGCCAGCACAAACGGGGAGTGGAATTCACCCCTCCACTTT.